These T cell receptor beta chains were read from a single sample in a study of blood T cell repertoires in COVID-19. The method was immunoSEQ multiplex PCR; TCRdb's version includes in-frame clones alone and lacks a portion of them. The sample holds roughly 300,000 clones, roughly 86% seen once. The sequencing sample was made of peripheral blood. The receptors stem from a woman aged 45 to 65 who had recovered from COVID-19. CDR3s include the opening cysteine and the closing phenylalanine or tryptophan. Each record gives: V gene, D gene, clone size, J gene, CDR3 protein, CDR3 DNA. A D gene is named only where the DNA matches it firmly. Expanded clones are given a class, and other clones once, few, many or no size at all.

v_call: TRBV4-2
d_call: .
clone_size: .
j_call: TRBJ2-7
cdr3_aa: CASSQGTGVYEQYF
cdr3_nt: TGTGCCAGCAGCCAAGGGACGGGGGTCTACGAGCAGTACTTC

v_call: TRBV2
d_call: TRBD2
clone_size: .
j_call: TRBJ2-3
cdr3_aa: CASSDLAGGRTQYF
cdr3_nt: TGTGCCAGCAGTGATTTAGCGGGGGGGCGTACGCAGTATTTT

v_call: TRBV12-5
d_call: .
clone_size: few
j_call: TRBJ2-1
cdr3_aa: CASGSTAGVPNEQFF
cdr3_nt: TGTGCTAGTGGTTCCACAGCGGGTGTGCCCAATGAGCAGTTCTTC

v_call: TRBV12-3/TRBV12-4
d_call: .
clone_size: .
j_call: TRBJ2-7
cdr3_aa: CASSLGGLYEQYF
cdr3_nt: TGTGCCAGCAGTTTAGGCGGGCTCTACGAGCAGTACTTC

v_call: TRBV25-1
d_call: .
clone_size: .
j_call: TRBJ1-2
cdr3_aa: CASSTTGYGYTF
cdr3_nt: TGTGCCAGCAGTACCACAGGCTATGGCTACACCTTC

v_call: TRBV11-1
d_call: .
clone_size: .
j_call: TRBJ2-5
cdr3_aa: CASSLGVREETQYF
cdr3_nt: TGTGCCAGCAGCTTAGGGGTCAGGGAAGAGACCCAGTACTTC

v_call: TRBV10-3
d_call: TRBD1
clone_size: .
j_call: TRBJ2-1
cdr3_aa: CAINPGQGAREQFF
cdr3_nt: TGTGCCATCAATCCGGGACAGGGGGCGCGCGAGCAGTTCTTC

v_call: TRBV28
d_call: .
clone_size: .
j_call: TRBJ1-5
cdr3_aa: CAGGGQTYSNQPQHF
cdr3_nt: TGTGCCGGAGGCGGGCAGACCTATAGCAATCAGCCCCAGCATTTT

v_call: TRBV19
d_call: .
clone_size: .
j_call: TRBJ1-3
cdr3_aa: CASSIRGLRGNTIYF
cdr3_nt: TGTGCCAGTAGTATCCGCGGCCTCCGCGGAAACACCATATATTTT

v_call: TRBV28
d_call: .
clone_size: .
j_call: TRBJ1-2
cdr3_aa: CASATGNESGYTF
cdr3_nt: TGTGCCAGCGCGACCGGGAACGAAAGTGGCTACACCTTC

v_call: TRBV28
d_call: .
clone_size: .
j_call: TRBJ1-1
cdr3_aa: CASTGSVPWALGEAFF
cdr3_nt: TGTGCCAGCACCGGCTCCGTGCCCTGGGCTTTGGGTGAAGCTTTCTTT

v_call: TRBV7-9
d_call: .
clone_size: .
j_call: TRBJ2-2
cdr3_aa: CASSPGTFRDSNTGELFF
cdr3_nt: TGTGCCAGCAGTCCCGGGACCTTCCGGGACTCTAACACCGGGGAGCTGTTTTTT

v_call: TRBV7-2
d_call: TRBD1
clone_size: .
j_call: TRBJ1-3
cdr3_aa: CASSRGQGAGNTIYF
cdr3_nt: TGTGCCAGCAGCCGGGGACAGGGGGCTGGAAACACCATATATTTT